This T cell receptor (beta chain) was profiled in a study of Tregs in tolerant kidney transplant recipients (dated by TCRdb to about 2019). A note on the overall study: Transplants used related donors with nonmyeloablative bone marrow transplantation; mixed chimerism was transient in the human trials. TCRbeta sequencing was used in the study to identify donor-specific regulatory T cells before combined kidney and bone marrow transplantation, and the identified cells were then tracked after transplant.

This clone was seen only a few times. Its antigen remains unidentified. No much larger clonotype is one base removed from it; base qualities were not supplied. The time point label of this sample denotes: blood sample drawn before combined kidney and bone marrow transplant. Thawed PBMCs were FACS-sorted into unstimulated Tregs (CD4+CD25+CD127-), CD4+ non-Tregs (CD4+CD25-), CD4 cells and CD8 cells. The patients were a handful of recipients of combined kidney and bone marrow transplants from the ITN036ST trial, and samples were available only for these trial subjects. Healthy control blood was processed by Ficoll density gradient to PBMCs and cryopreserved; patient PBMCs were collected before and after transplant. The germline V gene provides CDR1 SNHLY and CDR2 FYNNEI. The germline ends are 14 bases apart after V is trimmed by 6 bases and J by 3 bases. From cysteine to phenylalanine, the CDR3 is 14 amino acids long. Of the read, only the CDR3 DNA is kept; its 42 bases are in frame from base 1.

For TCRbeta CDR3 sequencing, genomic DNA was extracted from sorted cells using the QIAGEN DNeasy Blood and Tissue Kit. High-throughput TCRbeta CDR3 sequencing, including PCR amplification with bias correction and internal controls, was performed commercially through immunoSEQ. Regarding the original processing steps: Unique productive TCRbeta sequences were defined by CDR3 nucleotide sequence where primers matched, and otherwise by CDR3 amino acid sequence together with Vbeta and Jbeta genes. Sorting error was corrected by removing sequences shared between sorted populations at a frequency ratio of 2:1 or less, and the remaining shared sequences were assigned to the higher population. A sequence was defined as donor-reactive if the sequence was expanded at least 5-fold in CFSE-low cells compared with unstimulated cells and had a frequency of at least 0.01% in CFSE-low cells. Repertoire divergence was quantified by Jensen-Shannon divergence calculated from the top 100 TCRbeta sequences ranked by frequency. For any sample with multiple sequencing runs, sorting error was corrected in each run separately before the runs were pooled. TCRdb provides this immuneACCESS table in a form limited to in-frame rearrangements. Some clones are lacking; in checked studies, under half of them reflect an unresolved V gene, and why the rest are absent is not known. V, J and clone size reflect that table, while D and trimming were determined from the DNA. This sample gives under 85,000 clones in total; around nine tenths of them show up just once. Together, the top ten hold approximately 0.4% of the sample.

Overall study outcomes, separate from this receptor: For some patients the PCR primers changed over time, which made it impossible to compare the samples from those patients at the nucleotide level. Expanding Tregs with activated donor B cells appeared to identify the most biologically relevant and donor-specific TCRbeta repertoire. In tolerant patients, the expansion of donor-specific Tregs was greater than global Treg expansion, suggesting that the expansion was antigen-driven rather than nonspecific. Biological reproducibility was not directly assessed, although technical replication error appeared to be minimal. Because only a small number of patients were included, the study had limitations, and the results will need to be validated in larger populations as well as under other immunosuppression protocols.

This clonotype was sampled from a human donor who received a combined kidney and bone marrow transplant. The chain uses TRBV2 and TRBJ1-1; the D gene is perhaps TRBD1, on 6 matching bases. The source was CD4+ T cells from blood, collected before the transplant. The CDR3 sequence is CASSFRGRDTEAFF. The sequenced DNA is TGTGCCAGCAGCTTCAGGGGACGGGACACTGAAGCTTTCTTT.